Below are 31 T cell receptor beta chains sequenced from a single sample in a study of T cell repertoires in cytomegalovirus infection. TCRdb analysed the reads with MiXCR anew, one entry per CDR3 protein. The data show hundreds of thousands of distinct CDR3 sequences, roughly 26% seen once. Input material: CD8+ T cells from PBMCs. The receptors stem from a human donor in good health (CMV status not recorded). Some clones in this sample may be carry-over from other donors' samples.

A few counts support this clonotype. The chain joins TRBV7-4 to TRBJ1-5; perhaps TRBD1 as D (5 bases). The CDR3 spans 17 residues. Trimming cost V 2 bases and J 3 bases, with 17 bases left between them. The V gene's germline CDR1 is SGHVT and CDR2 SQSDAQ. CDR3 in amino acids: CASSLRGRTHDNQPQHF. CDR3 nucleotide sequence: TGTGCCAGCAGCTTAAGGGGTCGGACCCATGACAATCAGCCCCAGCATTTT. The full variable domain, completed using reference TRBV7-4 and TRBJ1-5, is GAGVSQSPRYKVAKRGRDVALRCDSISGHVTLYWYRQTLGQGSEVLTYSQSDAQRDKSGRPSGRFSAERPERSVSTLKIQRTEQGDSAVYLCASSLRGRTHDNQPQHFGDGTRLSIL.

The chain employs TRBV12-3 or TRBV12-4 and TRBJ2-3; the D gene is possibly TRBD2 (7 bases). CDR3 length equals 15 residues. Trimming removed 8 bases from V and 0 bases from J, with 15 bases in between. The CDR3 DNA is TGTGCCAGCGGCGGGGGCTACCCTAGCACAGATACGCAGTATTTT. Its translation: CASGGGYPSTDTQYF.

As for this clonotype: One base away lies a much larger clone, so this may be a sequencing read error. The chain uses TRBV7-9 and TRBJ1-5, with 9 nucleotides matching TRBD1. Germline lookup yields CDR1 SEHNR and CDR2 FQNEAQ (reference sequence). The CDR3 contains 13 residues. CDR3 DNA sequence: TGTGCCAACAGCTTGGACAGGGGTGAGCCCCAGCATTTT. As protein: CANSLDRGEPQHF.

This chain uses TRBV20-1 with TRBJ1-1; D perhaps matches TRBD1 (6 bases). Trimming removed 6 bases at V and 1 base at J, with 18 bases between. CDR3 length equals 15 residues. Germline CDR1 is DFQATT and CDR2 is SNEGSKA (reference sequence). The CDR3 DNA follows: TGCAGTGCACCCCCGGGTACAGGGTCGAACACTGAAGCTTTCTTT. Its translation is CSAPPGTGSNTEAFF.

This clonotype was detected ten times or more. The chain employs TRBV5-4 and TRBJ2-3; TRBD2 matches at 10 bases. V dropped 0 bases and J dropped 1; count of bases not matched to a gene: 2. The germline V gene encodes CDR1 SGHNT and CDR2 YYREEE (reference sequence). CDR3 length equals 16 residues. CDR3 sequence: CASSLAGTSGTDTQYF. The CDR3 coding sequence is TGTGCCAGCAGCTTGGCCGGGACTAGCGGCACAGATACGCAGTATTTT. Full variable domain (remainder filled in from reference TRBV5-4 and TRBJ2-3): ETGVTQSPTHLIKTRGQQVTLRCSSQSGHNTVSWYQQALGQGPQFIFQYYREEENGRGNFPPRFSGLQFPNYSSELNVNALELDDSALYLCASSLAGTSGTDTQYFGPGTRLTVL.

This clonotype was found a few times. DNA for the CDR3: TGCAGTGCTACCCCGGACCTTACAGATACGCAGTATTTT. It encodes CSATPDLTDTQYF. This rearrangement joins TRBV20-1 to TRBJ2-3; D gene ambiguous. From germline, CDR1 is DFQATT and CDR2 SNEGSKA (reference sequence). The CDR3 is 13 residues long. V was shortened by 4 bases and J by 3 bases, with 11 bases between the two germline ends.

The V call is TRBV7-6, the J call TRBJ2-1, with D perhaps matching TRBD1 (6 bases). CDR3 size: 15 residues. V was trimmed by 5 bases and J by 5 bases, leaving 16 bases between them. Looked up from germline, CDR1 is SGHVS and CDR2 is FNYEAQ. CDR3 sequence reads: CASSRGGGPNNEQFF. The CDR3 bases are TGTGCCAGCAGCCGAGGGGGTGGACCAAACAATGAGCAGTTCTTC.

The chain joins TRBV29-1 to TRBJ1-2; the D gene is possibly TRBD1 (6 bases). The CDR3 is 14 amino acids. Germline loops: CDR1 SQVTM, CDR2 ANQGSEA. Deletions cut 3 bases from V and 8 bases from J, with 19 bases between. CDR3 sequence: CSVDRPGAAEGYTF. The CDR3 DNA reads as TGCAGCGTTGATCGTCCGGGGGCGGCAGAGGGCTACACCTTC.

This clonotype was picked up many times. The chain carries TRBV7-8 and TRBJ1-5, with a tentative D call TRBD1 (6 bases). Germline V lookup: CDR1 SGHVS, CDR2 FQNEAQ. This CDR3 has 14 residues. Trimming took off 1 base at V and 7 bases at J, with 11 bases between the two ends. The CDR3 region is CASSLGQGPQPQHF. For the CDR3, the DNA is TGTGCCAGCAGCTTAGGGCAGGGGCCACAGCCCCAGCATTTT.

This chain links TRBV12-5 with TRBJ2-5; 12 positions match TRBD2. Germline V lookup: CDR1 LGHNT, CDR2 FRNRAP. The CDR3 runs 16 residues. V lost 7 bases to trimming and J lost 4 bases; unmatched junction nucleotides: 10. Here the CDR3 reads CASVSLAGGDPETQYF. CDR3 sequence (DNA): TGTGCTAGTGTTTCACTAGCGGGGGGCGATCCAGAGACCCAGTACTTC. Full variable domain (outside the CDR3, taken from reference TRBV12-5 and TRBJ2-5): DARVTQTPRHKVTEMGQEVTMRCQPILGHNTVFWYRQTMMQGLELLAYFRNRAPLDDSGMPKDRFSAEMPDATLATLKIQPSEPRDSAVYFCASVSLAGGDPETQYFGPGTRLLVL.

V usage is TRBV5-6 and J usage is TRBJ1-2; D gene uncertain. The germline gives CDR1 SGHDT, CDR2 YYEEEE. There are 19 residues in the CDR3. V lost 2 bases and J lost 2, with 25 bases in between. The CDR3 loop reads CASSFGTIWTASLNYGYTF. CDR3 bases: TGTGCCAGCAGCTTTGGTACGATCTGGACGGCGTCGCTGAACTATGGCTACACCTTC.

The CDR3 DNA sequence: TGCGCCAGCAGTGAGGGCATCCAAGAGACCCAGTACTTC. As protein: CASSEGIQETQYF. The chain recombines TRBV10-1 with TRBJ2-5; D call uncertain. Trimming cost V 2 bases and J 1 base, with 5 bases left between them. Germline lookup yields CDR1 WNHNN and CDR2 SYGVQD (reference sequence). This CDR3 is built from 13 residues.

This clonotype was observed many times. The rearrangement links TRBV29-1 to TRBJ1-2; unclear D gene. The CDR3 spans 11 residues. The germline V gene encodes CDR1 SQVTM and CDR2 ANQGSEA. Trimming cost V 1 base and J 8 bases, with 8 bases left between them. The DNA for the CDR3 is TGCAGCGTTGAAGGGAGAGGAGGCTACACCTTC. This encodes CSVEGRGGYTF.

A few counts support this clonotype. This chain joins TRBV5-5 and TRBJ2-1; the D is unclear. The CDR3 runs to 12 residues. Germline loops: CDR1 SGHKS, CDR2 YYEKEE (reference sequence). Trimming took off 4 bases at V and 8 bases at J, with 10 bases between the two ends. The CDR3 loop reads CASSQGFYEQFF. CDR3 in DNA: TGTGCCAGCAGCCAAGGGTTTTATGAGCAGTTCTTC.

This sequence joins TRBV4-1 and TRBJ1-1; unclear D gene. CDR1 and CDR2 from the germline V gene are MGHRA and YSYEKL. V was trimmed by 4 bases and J by 8 bases, leaving 11 bases between them. The CDR3 is 12 residues long. The CDR3 coding sequence is TGCGCCAGCAGCCCGTCTCCACCCGAAGCTTTCTTT. Its translation: CASSPSPPEAFF.

Only one count was recorded for this clonotype. The rearrangement joins TRBV7-4 to TRBJ2-7; 9 bases map to TRBD1. The V segment lost 5 bases and the J segment 2 bases; nucleotides outside the gene matches: 7. The CDR3 has 15 residues. Germline CDR1 reads SGHVT; CDR2 reads SQSDAQ. CDR3 sequence reads: CASSPGQGRPYEQYF. Written as DNA, the CDR3 is TGTGCCAGCAGCCCGGGACAGGGAAGACCCTACGAGCAGTACTTC.

CDR3 nucleotide sequence: TGCGCCAGCAGCCAAGAAGACAGGGGGCACTACGAGCAGTACGTC. Its protein is CASSQEDRGHYEQYV. The chain joins TRBV4-1 to TRBJ2-7; TRBD1 aligns across 10 bases. The V gene's germline CDR1 is MGHRA and CDR2 YSYEKL. The CDR3 is made up of 15 amino acids. The V gene end was trimmed by 0 bases and the J gene end by 3 bases; junction bases not matched to a gene: 2.

The chain combines TRBV4-3 with TRBJ1-3, with a weak D call TRBD1 (5 bases). This CDR3 has 15 residues. Trimming left V 1 base short and J 2 bases short, with 9 bases between. Per germline, CDR1 LGHNA and CDR2 YSLEER. The CDR3 loop reads CASSQGAGPGNTIYF. CDR3 bases: TGCGCCAGCAGCCAAGGGGCAGGGCCTGGAAACACCATATATTTT.

The rearrangement joins TRBV4-3 to TRBJ1-4; D not certain. Germline V gene sequence: CDR1 LGHNA, CDR2 YSLEER. The ends were cut back, 0 bases at V and 3 bases at J, with 11 bases in the middle. This CDR3 has 16 residues. The CDR3 is CASSQDSSLSNEKLFF. The CDR3, as DNA: TGCGCCAGCAGCCAAGATTCCAGCCTATCTAATGAAAAACTGTTTTTT.

The V call is TRBV4-1, the J call TRBJ2-1; TRBD1 matches at 10 bases. V shed 4 bases and J 3 bases; nucleotides not matched to a gene: 6. CDR1 and CDR2 from the germline V gene are MGHRA and YSYEKL. The CDR3 totals 16 residues. The CDR3 is CASSRVGQGLYNEQFF. CDR3 nucleotide sequence: TGCGCCAGCAGCCGAGTGGGACAGGGGCTCTACAATGAGCAGTTCTTC.

This clonotype was detected many times. The chain joins TRBV7-2 to TRBJ2-1, with 8 bases aligning to TRBD1. Germline CDR1 reads SGHTA; CDR2 reads FQGNSA. V dropped 7 bases and J dropped 9; count of bases not matched to a gene: 5. There are 12 residues in the CDR3. The chain's CDR3 is CASIQGAGEQFF. CDR3 sequence (DNA): TGTGCCAGCATTCAGGGGGCGGGTGAGCAGTTCTTC.

This clonotype has more than one count but fewer than ten. The chain combines TRBV27 with TRBJ2-1, with 7 nucleotides matching TRBD1. Germline CDR1 and CDR2: MNHEY and SMNVEV (reference sequence). V lost 6 bases and J lost 0; bases outside the gene matches: 5. This CDR3 region has 15 residues. CDR3 protein: CASRRGGLSYNEQFF. Here the CDR3 DNA reads TGTGCCAGCAGGCGAGGGGGCCTCTCCTACAATGAGCAGTTCTTC.

This clonotype was seen at least ten times. The chain has TRBV12-3 or TRBV12-4 and TRBJ2-7, with 7 bases aligning to TRBD1. There are 15 residues in the CDR3. V lost 3 bases to trimming and J lost 3 bases; unmatched junction nucleotides: 8. In DNA, the CDR3 is TGTGCCAGCAGTTTTAAGGACAGGTTCTTCTACGAGCAGTACTTC. This encodes CASSFKDRFFYEQYF.

This clonotype was recorded many times. The J gene is TRBJ2-2, the V gene TRBV7-9, with D possibly matching TRBD1 (5 bases). In germline, CDR1 is SEHNR, CDR2 FQNEAQ (reference sequence). There are 17 residues in the CDR3. V was clipped by 5 bases and J by 0 bases, with 16 bases between them. The CDR3 loop is CASSPSLDKANTGELFF. The CDR3 bases are TGTGCCAGCAGCCCTTCTCTGGACAAAGCGAACACCGGGGAGCTGTTTTTT.

The chain links TRBV29-1 to TRBJ2-5, with D tentatively TRBD2 (7 bases). V was trimmed by 3 bases and J by 2 bases, leaving 13 bases between them. From germline, CDR1 is SQVTM and CDR2 ANQGSEA. The CDR3 covers 14 residues. CDR3 nucleotides: TGCAGCGTTGATGAGGGGGGGTCACAAGAGACCCAGTACTTC. Translation gives CSVDEGGSQETQYF.

This clonotype occurred a few times. The chain is built from TRBV15 and TRBJ2-1; TRBD1 might be the D (5 bases). This CDR3 comprises 14 residues. Trimming stripped 1 base from V and 6 bases from J, with 10 bases between. CDR1 LNHNV and CDR2 YYDKDF come from the germline V gene (reference sequence). The CDR3 coding sequence is TGTGCCACCAGCAGAGTTAGGGGTATCAATGAGCAGTTCTTC. Translation gives CATSRVRGINEQFF. The complete variable domain, with remaining parts taken from reference TRBV15 and TRBJ2-1, reads DAMVIQNPRYQVTQFGKPVTLSCSQTLNHNVMYWYQQKSSQAPKLLFHYYDKDFNNEADTPDNFQSRRPNTSFCFLDIRSPGLGDTAMYLCATSRVRGINEQFFGPGTRLTVL.

The rearrangement uses TRBV28 and TRBJ2-1; 9 bases fit TRBD2. Trimming removed 3 bases from V and 2 bases from J; junction bases left unmatched: 2. CDR1 is MDHEN, CDR2 SYDVKM, per germline. The length of the CDR3 is 15 residues. This CDR3 is CASSFRLAAYNEQFF. The CDR3 nucleotides are TGTGCCAGCAGTTTTCGACTAGCGGCCTACAATGAGCAGTTCTTC.

V gene TRBV25-1 combines with J gene TRBJ2-5, with D possibly being TRBD1 (5 bases). CDR1 is MGHDK, CDR2 SYGVNS, per germline. Trimming cost V 5 bases and J 3 bases, with 10 bases left between them. CDR3 length: 13 amino acids. CDR3 bases: TGTGCCAGCAGTCACGACAGCGAAGAGACCCAGTACTTC. Translated: CASSHDSEETQYF.

There are many counts of this clonotype. The chain combines TRBV7-2 with TRBJ2-3, with D possibly being TRBD1 (5 bases). The CDR3 runs to 16 residues. Germline loops: CDR1 SGHTA, CDR2 FQGNSA. V was clipped by 1 base and J by 3 bases, with 14 bases between them. CDR3 sequence reads: CASSLGGQLGTDTQYF. The CDR3 DNA follows: TGTGCCAGCAGCTTAGGGGGCCAACTCGGGACAGATACGCAGTATTTT.

The J gene is TRBJ2-1, the V gene TRBV6-2 or TRBV6-3; TRBD1 agrees at 10 bases. The CDR3 is 14 residues long. Germline loops: CDR1 MNHEY, CDR2 SVGEGT. V was clipped by 4 bases and J by 8 bases; unmatched bases: 5. The CDR3 DNA reads as TGTGCCAGCAGTTCGGGACAGGGGAGGCATGAGCAGTTCTTC. It codes for CASSSGQGRHEQFF.

This clonotype was seen more than once but under ten times. This chain joins TRBV19 and TRBJ2-1, with D possibly TRBD2 on 6 matching bases. V was clipped by 5 bases and J by 0 bases, with 14 bases between them. The CDR3 sequence is 16 residues long. Germline V gene data show CDR1 as LNHDA and CDR2 as SQIVND (reference sequence). The CDR3 DNA is TGTGCCAGTAGTGCCCTCTCTAGCGACTCCTACAATGAGCAGTTCTTC. This codes for CASSALSSDSYNEQFF.